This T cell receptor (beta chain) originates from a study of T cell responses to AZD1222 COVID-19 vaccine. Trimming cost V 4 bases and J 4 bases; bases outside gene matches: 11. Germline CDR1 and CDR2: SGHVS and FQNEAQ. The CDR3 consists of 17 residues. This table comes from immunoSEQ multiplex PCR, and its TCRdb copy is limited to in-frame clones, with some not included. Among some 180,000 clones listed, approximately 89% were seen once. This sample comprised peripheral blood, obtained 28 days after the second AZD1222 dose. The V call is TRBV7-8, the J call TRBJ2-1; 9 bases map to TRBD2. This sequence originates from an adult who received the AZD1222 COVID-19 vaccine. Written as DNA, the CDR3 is TGTGCCAGCAGCTCTCCTAGGACTAGCGCTTATTACAATGAGCAGTTCTTC. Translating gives CASSSPRTSAYYNEQFF. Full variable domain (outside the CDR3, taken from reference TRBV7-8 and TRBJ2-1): GAGVSQSPRYKVAKRGQDVALRCDPISGHVSLFWYQQALGQGPEFLTYFQNEAQLDKSGLPSDRFFAERPEGSVSTLKIQRTQQEDSAVYLCASSSPRTSAYYNEQFFGPGTRLTVL.